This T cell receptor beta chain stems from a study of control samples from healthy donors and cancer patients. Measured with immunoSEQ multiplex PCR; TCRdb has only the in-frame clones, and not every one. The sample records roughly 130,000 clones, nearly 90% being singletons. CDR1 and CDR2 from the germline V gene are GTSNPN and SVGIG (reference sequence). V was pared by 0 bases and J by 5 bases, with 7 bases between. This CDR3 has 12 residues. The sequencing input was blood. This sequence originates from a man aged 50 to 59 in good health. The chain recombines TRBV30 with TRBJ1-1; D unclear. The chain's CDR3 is CAWSVGRTEAFF. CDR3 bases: TGTGCCTGGAGTGTGGGTCGGACTGAAGCTTTCTTT. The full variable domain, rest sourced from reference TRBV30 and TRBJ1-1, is SQTIHQWPATLVQPVGSPLSLECTVEGTSNPNLYWYRQAAGRGLQLLFYSVGIGQISSEVPQNLSASRPQDRQFILSSKKLLLSDSGFYLCAWSVGRTEAFFGQGTRLTVV.